This T cell receptor (beta chain) was profiled in a study of blood T cell repertoires in COVID-19. The protocol was immunoSEQ multiplex PCR, while the TCRdb copy is restricted to in-frame clones and leaves out a portion. This table has more than 300,000 clones, roughly four fifths appearing once. This CDR3 comprises 15 residues. CDR1 is SNHLY and CDR2 is FYNNEI in the germline V gene. V was pared by 1 base and J by 4 bases, with 10 bases between. The chain has TRBV2 and TRBJ1-4; TRBD1 might be the D (6 bases). Material: PBMCs or T cells enriched from blood (not recorded which). The clonotype was recovered from a woman between 50 and 59 years old who had recovered from COVID-19. CDR3 sequence reads: CASSEEQGLNEKLFF. The CDR3 nucleotides read TGTGCCAGCAGTGAAGAACAGGGTCTTAATGAAAAACTGTTTTTT.